This note documents a single T cell receptor beta chain sequence. Trimming cost V 6 bases and J 7 bases, with 12 bases left between them. The CDR3 length is 12 residues. Germline-derived CDR1 and CDR2 are SEHNR and FQNEAQ (reference sequence). The sample is drawn from a study of blood T cells in healthy people across ages. Primed by a sample-barcoded 5' primer and a J-beta primer mix, a second PCR proceeded for about 6 to 12 cycles. MiXCR, applied by TCRdb to the 5' RACE reads, yields one record per CDR3 protein. Of 1,800,000 or so distinct CDR3 sequences listed, roughly 43% are singletons. The rearrangement joins TRBV7-9 to TRBJ1-2; no definite D call. The sequence was collected from a human donor in good health. Sequencing input: blood. The CDR3 nucleotides read TGTGCCAGCAGGGTGGGCGGTGGTGGCTACACCTTC. Amino acid sequence: CASRVGGGGYTF. The full variable domain, with the rest looked up from reference TRBV7-9 and TRBJ1-2, is DTGVSQNPRHKITKRGQNVTFRCDPISEHNRLYWYRQTLGQGPEFLTYFQNEAQLEKSRLLSDRFSAERPKGSFSTLEIQRTEQGDSAMYLCASRVGGGGYTFGSGTRLTVV.